This T cell receptor (beta chain) was observed in a study of T cell repertoires in cytomegalovirus infection. Turning to the study itself: CMV epitopes that were recently identified and HLA-C-restricted were used alongside well-studied HLA-B-restricted ones. CMV infection plus the matching HLA type was flagged by public TCR beta signatures. Study-level results: HLA-C-restricted CMV clonotypes gave the most frequent clonotype in two of eight donors. Cumulative public TCR beta family frequency identified CMV carriers with the relevant HLA.

A word on this clonotype: Its specificity is not known.

TCRdb analysed the reads with MiXCR anew, one entry per CDR3 protein. Found here are about 47,000 distinct CDR3 sequences, under 20% of them singletons; the top ten hold approximately 53%. Trimming removed 0 bases from V and 2 bases from J, with 5 bases in between. In germline, CDR1 is SQVTM, CDR2 ANQGSEA. This CDR3 is built from 12 residues. Sequenced material: CD8+ T cells from cultured PBMCs, taken from culture after CMV antigen stimulation. The TCR originated in a human donor in good health (CMV status not recorded). Some clones in this sample may be carry-over from other donors' samples. The rearrangement joins TRBV29-1 to TRBJ2-7; D gene unclear. CDR3 sequence: CSVEDAAYEQYF. The CDR3, as DNA: TGCAGCGTTGAAGACGCCGCCTACGAGCAGTACTTC.